The present T cell receptor (beta chain) was sequenced within a study of monozygotic twins with inflammatory bowel disease. Whole blood without T cell sorting served as the source of isolated total RNA. TCRdb reprocessed the 5' RACE reads, with one entry per CDR3 protein and no DNA. Reported are 80,000 or so distinct CDR3 sequences; the ten largest clones contain less than 8%. CDR3 length: 17 amino acids. CDR1 is SGHRS, CDR2 YFSETQ, per germline. The sample taken for sequencing was blood. The sequence came from a human donor with ulcerative colitis or Crohn's disease, or a healthy co-twin of an affected twin (not recorded which). This chain joins TRBV5-1 and TRBJ2-1; TCRdb selects TRBD1, and the lack of DNA leaves this call unchecked. This CDR3 reads CASSVTPAGQGYNEQFF.